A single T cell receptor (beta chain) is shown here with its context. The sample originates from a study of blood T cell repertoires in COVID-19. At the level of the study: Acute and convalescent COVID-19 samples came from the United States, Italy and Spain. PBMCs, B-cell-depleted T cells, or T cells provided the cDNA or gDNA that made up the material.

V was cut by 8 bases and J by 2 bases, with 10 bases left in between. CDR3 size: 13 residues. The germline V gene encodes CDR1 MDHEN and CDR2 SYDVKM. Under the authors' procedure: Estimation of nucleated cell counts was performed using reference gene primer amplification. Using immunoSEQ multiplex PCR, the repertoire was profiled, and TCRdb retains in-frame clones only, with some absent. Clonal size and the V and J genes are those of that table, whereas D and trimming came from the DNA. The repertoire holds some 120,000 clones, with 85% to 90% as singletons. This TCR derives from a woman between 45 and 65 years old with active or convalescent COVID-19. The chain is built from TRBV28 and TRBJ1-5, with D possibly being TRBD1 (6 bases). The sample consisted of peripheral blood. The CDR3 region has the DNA TGTGCCAGCGACAGGTTGGGCAATCAGCCCCAGCATTTT. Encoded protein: CASDRLGNQPQHF.